Listed below are T cell receptor beta chains from one sample, sequenced in a study of T cell responses to AZD1222 COVID-19 vaccine. Using immunoSEQ multiplex PCR, the repertoire was profiled, and TCRdb retains in-frame clones only, with some absent. The data show 90,000 to 100,000 clones, with around 84% seen just once and 4.5% held by the top ten. This material consisted of peripheral blood, taken 28 days after the second AZD1222 dose. Receptors originate from an adult who received the AZD1222 COVID-19 vaccine. Both conserved end residues are part of each CDR3. The order of the fields is CDR3 DNA, CDR3 protein, J gene, D gene, V gene, clone size. D genes are given only for firm matches. Size values are once, few and many counts, or a class for expanded clones, and some rows have none.

CDR3nt: TGTGCCAGTAGTATGGGCCGACAGCCGACCCAGCCCCAGCATTTT; CDR3aa: CASSMGRQPTQPQHF; j_gene: TRBJ1-5; d_gene: .; v_gene: TRBV19; abundance: few
CDR3nt: TGTGCCAGCAGTTATATAGCGGCAGGGGTAGACTATGGCTACACCTTC; CDR3aa: CASSYIAAGVDYGYTF; j_gene: TRBJ1-2; d_gene: .; v_gene: TRBV6-5; abundance: once
CDR3nt: TGTGCCAGCAGCCACACTTCTGGGTTTGGAGCTTTCTTT; CDR3aa: CASSHTSGFGAFF; j_gene: TRBJ1-1; d_gene: .; v_gene: TRBV3-1/TRBV3-2; abundance: .
CDR3nt: TGTGCCAGCAGCCCACGACTAACTAGTCTCCATACGCAGTATTTT; CDR3aa: CASSPRLTSLHTQYF; j_gene: TRBJ2-3; d_gene: .; v_gene: TRBV7-8; abundance: .
CDR3nt: TGTGCCAGCAGTCCGACAGGCAACAATGAGCAGTTCTTC; CDR3aa: CASSPTGNNEQFF; j_gene: TRBJ2-1; d_gene: .; v_gene: TRBV28; abundance: .
CDR3nt: TGTGCCAGCACCAGGGGGGTTTGGGATGGCTACACCTTC; CDR3aa: CASTRGVWDGYTF; j_gene: TRBJ1-2; d_gene: TRBD1; v_gene: TRBV12-3/TRBV12-4; abundance: .
CDR3nt: TGCGCCAGCAGCCAAGTTTTCTCGGCTACCAAAAGGGAGCAGTACTTC; CDR3aa: CASSQVFSATKREQYF; j_gene: TRBJ2-7; d_gene: .; v_gene: TRBV4-1; abundance: .
CDR3nt: TGTGCCAGCAGCACAGGGTCTCGCAATGAGCAGTTCTTC; CDR3aa: CASSTGSRNEQFF; j_gene: TRBJ2-1; d_gene: .; v_gene: TRBV28; abundance: .
CDR3nt: TGTGCCAGCAGTCCTAATAAACCGGGGCTCCGGGGCACAGATACGCAGTATTTT; CDR3aa: CASSPNKPGLRGTDTQYF; j_gene: TRBJ2-3; d_gene: .; v_gene: TRBV3-1/TRBV3-2; abundance: .
CDR3nt: TGCAGGGGGAGTTTGAACACTGAAGCTTTCTTT; CDR3aa: CRGSLNTEAFF; j_gene: TRBJ1-1; d_gene: .; v_gene: TRBV20-1; abundance: .
CDR3nt: TGTGCCATCAGTAGCACAGTCAGCTCCTACGAGCAGTACTTC; CDR3aa: CAISSTVSSYEQYF; j_gene: TRBJ2-7; d_gene: .; v_gene: TRBV10-3; abundance: .
CDR3nt: TGTGCCAGCAGCGTAGGAAGCGGAACCTACGAGCAGTACTTC; CDR3aa: CASSVGSGTYEQYF; j_gene: TRBJ2-7; d_gene: .; v_gene: TRBV9; abundance: .
CDR3nt: TGTGCCAGCAGCCAAACGGAGACCCAGTACTTC; CDR3aa: CASSQTETQYF; j_gene: TRBJ2-5; d_gene: .; v_gene: TRBV7-2; abundance: .
CDR3nt: TGTGCTAGTGGTTCCCCCCCGGGTTATGGCTACACCTTC; CDR3aa: CASGSPPGYGYTF; j_gene: TRBJ1-2; d_gene: .; v_gene: TRBV12-5; abundance: .
CDR3nt: TGCAGCGTTGGGGGAACAGTACAATCAGCCCAGCATTTT; CDR3aa: CSVGGTVQSAQHF; j_gene: TRBJ1-5; d_gene: .; v_gene: TRBV29-1; abundance: .
CDR3nt: TGTGCCAGCAGCTTAATGACGGCGGGAGGGAGCTACGAGCAGTACTTC; CDR3aa: CASSLMTAGGSYEQYF; j_gene: TRBJ2-7; d_gene: TRBD2; v_gene: TRBV5-4; abundance: .
CDR3nt: TGTGCCAGCAGCTTAACGGGAGGGGTGAATGAGCAGTTCTTC; CDR3aa: CASSLTGGVNEQFF; j_gene: TRBJ2-1; d_gene: TRBD2; v_gene: TRBV7-3; abundance: .
CDR3nt: TGTGCCAGCGGGGCTAGCGGGGGTCTCTACAATGAGCAGTTCTTC; CDR3aa: CASGASGGLYNEQFF; j_gene: TRBJ2-1; d_gene: TRBD2; v_gene: TRBV19; abundance: once
CDR3nt: TGTGCCAGCTCTCTTGGTCGGGCCCACAATGAGCAGTTCTTC; CDR3aa: CASSLGRAHNEQFF; j_gene: TRBJ2-1; d_gene: .; v_gene: TRBV18; abundance: .
CDR3nt: TGTGCCAGCAGCCCCCTGGGCGGGAGGGGGTCCTACGAGCAGTACTTC; CDR3aa: CASSPLGGRGSYEQYF; j_gene: TRBJ2-7; d_gene: TRBD2; v_gene: TRBV7-6; abundance: .
CDR3nt: TGTGCCAGCAGTTTACTTTCCGCTAGCGGCCAAGAGACCCAGTACTTC; CDR3aa: CASSLLSASGQETQYF; j_gene: TRBJ2-5; d_gene: TRBD2; v_gene: TRBV27; abundance: .
CDR3nt: TGCGCCAGCAGCCAAGATCCATCAGGGTCGGCCACCGGGGAGCTGTTTTTT; CDR3aa: CASSQDPSGSATGELFF; j_gene: TRBJ2-2; d_gene: .; v_gene: TRBV4-3; abundance: .
CDR3nt: TGTGCCAGCGGGCCGGGTGTTCATCAACCCCAGCATTTT; CDR3aa: CASGPGVHQPQHF; j_gene: TRBJ1-5; d_gene: .; v_gene: TRBV28; abundance: .
CDR3nt: TGTGCCAGCAGCTTATCCAGACAGACCCAAGAGACCCAGTACTTC; CDR3aa: CASSLSRQTQETQYF; j_gene: TRBJ2-5; d_gene: .; v_gene: TRBV7-2; abundance: .
CDR3nt: TGCGCCAGCAGCCAAGAAGAGAGCTACAATGAGCAGTTCTTC; CDR3aa: CASSQEESYNEQFF; j_gene: TRBJ2-1; d_gene: .; v_gene: TRBV4-1; abundance: .
CDR3nt: TGCAGTGCTAGTAGCAACCTGGGTTACGAGCAGTACTTC; CDR3aa: CSASSNLGYEQYF; j_gene: TRBJ2-7; d_gene: .; v_gene: TRBV20-1; abundance: .
CDR3nt: TGTGCCAGCAGTCGAGGAAGGGGTTATGGCTACACCTTC; CDR3aa: CASSRGRGYGYTF; j_gene: TRBJ1-2; d_gene: .; v_gene: TRBV7-8; abundance: .
CDR3nt: TGTGCCAGCAGCGTAACAGGCTCTGGGGCCAACGTCCTGACTTTC; CDR3aa: CASSVTGSGANVLTF; j_gene: TRBJ2-6; d_gene: .; v_gene: TRBV5-5; abundance: .
CDR3nt: TGTGCCAGCAGCAAGGCTAGCGGGGCTTACGAGCAGTACTTC; CDR3aa: CASSKASGAYEQYF; j_gene: TRBJ2-7; d_gene: TRBD2; v_gene: TRBV7-2; abundance: .
CDR3nt: TGTGCCAGCAGCCAAGTGATAGACTACGAGCAGTACTTC; CDR3aa: CASSQVIDYEQYF; j_gene: TRBJ2-7; d_gene: .; v_gene: TRBV3-1/TRBV3-2; abundance: .
CDR3nt: TGCAGCGCCGCCCAAGGCCAAGAGACCCAGTACTTC; CDR3aa: CSAAQGQETQYF; j_gene: TRBJ2-5; d_gene: .; v_gene: TRBV29-1; abundance: .
CDR3nt: TGCAGCGTTGAAGACCCCAACAGGGGGACCGGGGAGCTGTTTTTT; CDR3aa: CSVEDPNRGTGELFF; j_gene: TRBJ2-2; d_gene: TRBD1; v_gene: TRBV29-1; abundance: few
CDR3nt: TGTGCCAGCAGGTCAACAGGGAGGTATGGCTACACCTTC; CDR3aa: CASRSTGRYGYTF; j_gene: TRBJ1-2; d_gene: .; v_gene: TRBV28; abundance: .
CDR3nt: TGTGCCTGGAGGGGGACAGGGTTCTACGAGCAGTACTTC; CDR3aa: CAWRGTGFYEQYF; j_gene: TRBJ2-7; d_gene: TRBD1; v_gene: TRBV30; abundance: once
CDR3nt: TGTGCCAGCAGCTCGAAAAGAGGTTGGGACGAGCAGTACTTC; CDR3aa: CASSSKRGWDEQYF; j_gene: TRBJ2-7; d_gene: .; v_gene: TRBV11-2; abundance: .
CDR3nt: TGTGCCTGGACCCGGACAGGGAACTCCTATAATTCACCCCTCCACTTT; CDR3aa: CAWTRTGNSYNSPLHF; j_gene: TRBJ1-6; d_gene: TRBD1; v_gene: TRBV30; abundance: few
CDR3nt: TGTGCCAGCAGCCCGAGCTTGAATGGCTACACCTTC; CDR3aa: CASSPSLNGYTF; j_gene: TRBJ1-2; d_gene: .; v_gene: TRBV7-8; abundance: few
CDR3nt: TGTGCCTGGTCCAGAGGGACCCAAGAGACCCAGTACTTC; CDR3aa: CAWSRGTQETQYF; j_gene: TRBJ2-5; d_gene: .; v_gene: TRBV30; abundance: .
CDR3nt: TGTGCCAGCAGCGTGTCTAGAAATTCACCCCTCCACTTT; CDR3aa: CASSVSRNSPLHF; j_gene: TRBJ1-6; d_gene: .; v_gene: TRBV9; abundance: .
CDR3nt: TGTGCCAGCAGCTACCTAAAAACAGGGGGAAAAGCTAACTATGGCTACACCTTC; CDR3aa: CASSYLKTGGKANYGYTF; j_gene: TRBJ1-2; d_gene: TRBD1; v_gene: TRBV7-6; abundance: .
CDR3nt: TGTGCCAGTATGGGAATCGAGGGGACCGGGGAGCTGTTTTTT; CDR3aa: CASMGIEGTGELFF; j_gene: TRBJ2-2; d_gene: .; v_gene: TRBV19; abundance: few
CDR3nt: TGCGCCAGCAGCCTCGGACGGGGAAGGGAGACCCAGTACTTC; CDR3aa: CASSLGRGRETQYF; j_gene: TRBJ2-5; d_gene: .; v_gene: TRBV4-1; abundance: .
CDR3nt: TGTGCCAGCAGCCTCACAGGGGCAACTAGCGGGAGGGCCAAGTACGAGCAGTACTTC; CDR3aa: CASSLTGATSGRAKYEQYF; j_gene: TRBJ2-7; d_gene: TRBD2; v_gene: TRBV3-1/TRBV3-2; abundance: .
CDR3nt: TGTGCCAGCAGCTCGTTGCGGGGGAGTGGCTATGGCTACACCTTC; CDR3aa: CASSSLRGSGYGYTF; j_gene: TRBJ1-2; d_gene: .; v_gene: TRBV7-2; abundance: .
CDR3nt: TGTGCCAGCAGCTTAGGGCCGCCTAGCTCCTACAATGAGCAGTTCTTC; CDR3aa: CASSLGPPSSYNEQFF; j_gene: TRBJ2-1; d_gene: .; v_gene: TRBV7-2; abundance: .
CDR3nt: TGTGCCATCACTGAGGGACAGCAGGGACTCTACACCTTC; CDR3aa: CAITEGQQGLYTF; j_gene: TRBJ1-2; d_gene: TRBD1; v_gene: TRBV10-3; abundance: .
CDR3nt: TGTGCCAGCAGTGGGGGGACAGGGGCCGGGGCAACTAATGAAAAACTGTTTTTT; CDR3aa: CASSGGTGAGATNEKLFF; j_gene: TRBJ1-4; d_gene: TRBD1; v_gene: TRBV28; abundance: .
CDR3nt: TGTGCCAGCGAACGGGGACAGGGGTCACGGGAGCAGTACTTC; CDR3aa: CASERGQGSREQYF; j_gene: TRBJ2-7; d_gene: TRBD1; v_gene: TRBV7-8; abundance: .
CDR3nt: TGTGCCAGCAGCTTAGAGGGCAGTAACTATGGCTACACCTTC; CDR3aa: CASSLEGSNYGYTF; j_gene: TRBJ1-2; d_gene: .; v_gene: TRBV11-2; abundance: once